This T cell receptor (beta chain) was sequenced for a study of blood T cell repertoires in COVID-19. Study details: Acute-phase and convalescent COVID-19 samples originated in the United States, Italy and Spain. Sources were T cells, B-cell-depleted T cells, or PBMCs; the material itself was cDNA or gDNA.

In the source study's methods: The assay estimated nucleated cells by amplifying reference gene primers. The table came from immunoSEQ multiplex PCR; TCRdb's copy has only in-frame clones and leaves some out. Clonal size and the V and J genes are those of that table, whereas D and trimming came from the DNA. Of around 170,000 clones in the sample, approximately 84% were seen once. The germline V and J ends were trimmed by 3 bases and 1 base, with 11 bases remaining between them. The V gene's germline CDR1 is LNHDA and CDR2 SQIVND (reference sequence). The CDR3 is 15 residues long. Sequenced material: peripheral blood. The chain couples TRBV19 to TRBJ2-3; possible D gene TRBD1, 5 bases. The sequence was collected from a woman of 80 years or more with acute or convalescent COVID-19. The CDR3 here is CASSIWGRGTDTQYF. The CDR3 region has the DNA TGTGCCAGTAGTATTTGGGGCAGGGGCACAGATACGCAGTATTTT.